The subject of this entry is one T cell receptor beta chain. Some clones are missing from TCRdb's copy, which holds only in-frame ones; the method was immunoSEQ multiplex PCR. The sample includes some 350,000 clones, 80% to 90% of them seen just once. This sample was taken from a study of blood T cell repertoires in COVID-19. The participants were between roughly 18 and 100 years old and came from under 25 US areas. Cohort 3 donors were reported recovered after two negative PCRs, clearance, or symptom resolution. This receptor was obtained from a man aged 18 to 29 who had recovered from COVID-19. The sample taken for sequencing was PBMCs or T cells enriched from blood (not recorded which).

The CDR3 DNA sequence: TGCAGTGTGCAGAGGGACTTACAGTACTTC. It is translated as CSVQRDLQYF. This chain joins TRBV20-1 and TRBJ2-7, with D maybe TRBD2 (6 bases). The CDR3 runs 10 residues. The V gene lost 7 bases and the J gene lost 10 bases, with 14 bases spanning the gap. The germline gives CDR1 DFQATT, CDR2 SNEGSKA (reference sequence).